The source of this T cell receptor beta chain is a study of PD-1 blockade in classical Hodgkin lymphoma (TCRdb year 2020). Background for the entire study: Nivolumab dosing was 3 mg/kg intravenously every 2 weeks, continuing until either disease progression or unacceptable toxicity. A peripheral blood immune signature of response to PD-1 blockade in classical Hodgkin lymphoma was defined using TCR beta sequencing and CyTOF.

Regarding this clone: Its antigen has not been determined. Qualities for individual bases were not recorded, and no much larger clone is one base off.

Genomic DNA was extracted with the Qiagen DNeasy kit from unsorted PBMCs and from negatively selected CD4+ and CD8+ fractions. TCR beta CDR3 regions were subjected to amplification by immunoSEQ multiplex PCR with primers that anneal to V and J segments. A synthetic immune receptor repertoire was used to minimize amplification bias, and remaining bias was computationally removed after sequencing. Per the source publication's procedure: Custom Python scripts were used to quantify repertoire diversity as the Shannon entropy index. Unsorted, CD4+ and CD8+ repertoires were analyzed separately, except in combined analyses where CD4+ and CD8+ sequences were merged in silico. A clone counted as expanded when the clone's frequency after treatment rose at least 2-fold relative to C1D1, and clones undetected at baseline were given a pseudocount of 0.5. Singleton clones were defined as clones with 0 or 1 copy at C1D1, and non-singleton clones were defined as clones with 2 or more copies. Clones expanded in unsorted samples were labelled as CD4+, CD8+ or unknown by matching protein sequences in sorted samples from the same patient. Wilcoxon tests were applied to paired samples to test diversity changes from C1D1 to C4D1. The table comes from immuneACCESS by way of TCRdb, which keeps in-frame sequences with V and J called. Part of the clones is missing from these tables; in studies checked, under half for an unresolved V gene and the rest for unknown reasons. The D gene and trimming were derived from the DNA, and the V and J assignments and clone size from that table. A total of tens of thousands of clones appear in this sample, roughly 70% of them only once. Roughly 15% of the sample is taken by the ten largest.

The paper as a whole reports these results and caveats: Lower diversity was seen in patients whose nivolumab began less than 1 year after ASCT, and these patients were left out of later analyses so that immune reconstitution would not confound the results. Trial patients with a complete response had baseline diversity similar to that of newly diagnosed patients, while partial responders and progressors had significantly lower diversity. The study covered only a single clinical trial cohort, and the causes of the repertoire differences, possibly disease activity or prior therapy, were still not defined. By C4D1, a significant rise was seen in CD4+ TCR diversity but not in CD8+ TCR diversity (p=0.0027 vs p=0.16), and the rise was most apparent among complete responders (p=0.02). Baseline TCR diversity was reported to be lower in newly diagnosed patients than in healthy donors and to be lower still in relapsed/refractory patients.

V is cut by 3 bases and J by 0 bases, and the space between the germline ends is 8 bases. The CDR3 spans 14 residues, from the cysteine through the phenylalanine. The sequence is cut down to CDR3 DNA, 42 bases in frame from base 1. Taken from the germline V gene (reference sequence), the CDR1 and CDR2 loops are MNHNY and SVGAGI. The time point label on this specimen signifies: cycle 2 day 1 (C2D1) of nivolumab. Every trial patient had relapsed after autologous stem cell transplantation, and cohorts A, B and C differed in prior brentuximab vedotin exposure. The trial cohort comprised around 60 patients with relapsed/refractory classical Hodgkin lymphoma whose best overall responses were complete response, partial response or progressive disease. Single-agent nivolumab was administered to trial patients in the multi-cohort phase II CheckMate 205 trial. An independent review committee assessed best overall response by applying the 2007 International Working Group response criteria. Trial PBMCs were collected just before the start of nivolumab (C1D1) and during therapy at cycle 2 day 1 and cycle 4 day 1. Peripheral blood was collected in 8 mL Vacutainer Cell Preparation Tubes, from which PBMCs were isolated by centrifugation and then cryopreserved.

Sequences were derived from peripheral blood mononuclear cells (PBMCs), sampled before the second cycle of nivolumab. This TCR derives from a human donor with classical Hodgkin lymphoma. The chain is assembled from TRBV6-6 and TRBJ1-2, with no confidently assigned D gene. The DNA reads TGTGCCAGCAGTTATGGGCGACCTAACTATGGCTACACCTTC. This is translated as CASSYGRPNYGYTF.